This entry lists 5 T cell receptor beta chains sequenced from one sample in a study of T-cell memory formation after mild COVID-19. From the 5' RACE reads, TCRdb called clonotypes with MiXCR, one entry per CDR3 protein. The sample lists about 440,000 distinct CDR3 sequences, approximately 20% occurring once. Sample: PBMCs or a T cell subset sorted from them (not recorded which). Source of these receptors: an adult woman who had mild COVID-19 (a few samples of this study predate the infection). Cell type and time point are not known.

CDR3 in amino acids: CASSYRITLAGYEQYF. Here the CDR3 DNA reads TGTGCCAGCAGTTACAGAATTACCCTAGCGGGCTACGAGCAGTACTTC. The chain uses TRBV6-2 or TRBV6-3 and TRBJ2-7; 8 bases map to TRBD2. CDR1 is MNHEY and CDR2 is SVGEGT in the germline V gene. The ends lost 2 bases at V and 3 bases at J; junction bases unmatched: 9. CDR3 length: 16 residues.

The chain is built from TRBV20-1 and TRBJ1-3, with D possibly TRBD1 on 5 matching bases. V lost 1 base and J 3 bases, leaving 10 bases between the germline ends. From germline, CDR1 is DFQATT and CDR2 SNEGSKA (reference sequence). This CDR3 has 14 residues. CDR3 residues: CSARAGTDGNTIYF. In DNA, the CDR3 is TGCAGTGCTAGAGCAGGGACGGATGGAAACACCATATATTTT.

This chain connects TRBV7-3 to TRBJ2-2, with 10 bases that match TRBD2. CDR1 is SGHTA and CDR2 is FQGTGA in the germline V gene. This CDR3 contains 15 residues. The junction had 4 bases not matched to a gene; V was cut back by 5 bases and J by 4 bases. The CDR3: CASSPRLAGTGELFF. For the CDR3, the DNA is TGTGCCAGCAGCCCTAGACTAGCGGGCACCGGGGAGCTGTTTTTT.

The chain links TRBV2 to TRBJ2-7, with a possible D match to TRBD1 (7 bases). With 6 bases removed from V and 2 bases from J, the gap between germline ends came to 11 bases. This CDR3 is 13 amino acids long. Germline values: CDR1 SNHLY, CDR2 FYNNEI. The CDR3 loop is CASRQGGAYEQYF. DNA for the CDR3: TGTGCCAGCAGGCAGGGGGGTGCCTACGAGCAGTACTTC.

A few counts support this clonotype. The chain carries TRBV20-1 and TRBJ2-1; 12 positions agree with TRBD2. This CDR3 is 16 amino acids long. The V segment lost 2 bases and the J segment 4 bases; nucleotides outside the gene matches: 6. Germline CDR1 is DFQATT and CDR2 is SNEGSKA (reference sequence). This CDR3 reads CSARRSLAGGYNEQFF. Written as DNA, the CDR3 is TGCAGTGCTAGAAGGTCGCTAGCGGGGGGGTACAATGAGCAGTTCTTC.